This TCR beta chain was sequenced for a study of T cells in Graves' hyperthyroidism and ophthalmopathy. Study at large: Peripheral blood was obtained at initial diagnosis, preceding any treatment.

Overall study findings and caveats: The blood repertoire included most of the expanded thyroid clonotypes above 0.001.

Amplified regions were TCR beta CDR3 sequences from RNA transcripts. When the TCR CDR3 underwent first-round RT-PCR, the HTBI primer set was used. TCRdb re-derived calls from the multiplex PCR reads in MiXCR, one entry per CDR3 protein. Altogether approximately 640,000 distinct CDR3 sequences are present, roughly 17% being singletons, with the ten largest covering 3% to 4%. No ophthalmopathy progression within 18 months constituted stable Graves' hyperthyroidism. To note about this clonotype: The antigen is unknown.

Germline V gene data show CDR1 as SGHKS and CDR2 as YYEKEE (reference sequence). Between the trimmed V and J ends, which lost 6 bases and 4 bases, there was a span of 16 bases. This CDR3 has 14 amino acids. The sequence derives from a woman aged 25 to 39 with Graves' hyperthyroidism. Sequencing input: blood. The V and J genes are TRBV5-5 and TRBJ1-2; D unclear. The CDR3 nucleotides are TGTGCCAGCAACATGCTGGACGGATCCTATGGCTACACCTTC. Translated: CASNMLDGSYGYTF.